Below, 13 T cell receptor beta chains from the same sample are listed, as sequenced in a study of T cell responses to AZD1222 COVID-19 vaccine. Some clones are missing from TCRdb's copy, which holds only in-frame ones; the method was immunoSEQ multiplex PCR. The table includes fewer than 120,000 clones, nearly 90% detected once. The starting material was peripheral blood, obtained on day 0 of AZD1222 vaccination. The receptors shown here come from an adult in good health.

The CDR3 region is CSTSDSIAEAFF. CDR3 in DNA: TGCAGCACAAGCGACTCAATTGCTGAAGCTTTCTTT. V is TRBV29-1 and J is TRBJ1-1, with no clear D. V dropped 8 bases and J dropped 6 bases, with 16 bases sitting between them. Germline lookup yields CDR1 SQVTM and CDR2 ANQGSEA. The CDR3 consists of 12 residues.

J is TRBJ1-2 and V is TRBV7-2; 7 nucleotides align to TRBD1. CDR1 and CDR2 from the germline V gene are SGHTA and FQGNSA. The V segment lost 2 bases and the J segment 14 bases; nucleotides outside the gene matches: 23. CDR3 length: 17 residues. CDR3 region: CASSLSPGGGAVHLGTF. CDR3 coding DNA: TGTGCCAGCAGCTTAAGCCCAGGGGGGGGCGCGGTTCATTTGGGAACCTTC.

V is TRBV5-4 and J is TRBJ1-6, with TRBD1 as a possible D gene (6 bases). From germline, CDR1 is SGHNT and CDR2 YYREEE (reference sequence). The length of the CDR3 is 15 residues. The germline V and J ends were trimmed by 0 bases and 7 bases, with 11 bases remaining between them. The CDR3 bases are TGTGCCAGCAGCTTGGAAGGGGGAGAGAATTCACCCCTCCACTTT. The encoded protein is CASSLEGGENSPLHF.

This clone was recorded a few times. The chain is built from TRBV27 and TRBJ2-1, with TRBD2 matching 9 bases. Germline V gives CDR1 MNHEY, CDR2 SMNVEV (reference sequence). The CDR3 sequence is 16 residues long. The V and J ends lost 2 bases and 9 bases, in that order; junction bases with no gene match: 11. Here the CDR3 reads CASSLNRIAGEFEQFF. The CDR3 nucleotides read TGTGCCAGCAGTTTAAATCGGATAGCGGGGGAATTTGAGCAGTTCTTC.

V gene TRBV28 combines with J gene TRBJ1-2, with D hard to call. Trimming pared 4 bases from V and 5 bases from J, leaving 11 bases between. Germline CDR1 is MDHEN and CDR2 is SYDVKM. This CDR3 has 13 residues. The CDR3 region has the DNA TGTGCCAGCAGTTCTCTTCAGCCGTATGGCTACACCTTC. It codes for CASSSLQPYGYTF.

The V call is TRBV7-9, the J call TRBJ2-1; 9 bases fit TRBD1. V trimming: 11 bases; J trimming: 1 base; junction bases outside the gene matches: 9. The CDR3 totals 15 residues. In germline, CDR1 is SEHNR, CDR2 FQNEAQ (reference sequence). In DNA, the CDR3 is TGTGCCTTCAGCACCGGGACAGGGTCCTACAATGAGCAGTTCTTC. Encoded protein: CAFSTGTGSYNEQFF.

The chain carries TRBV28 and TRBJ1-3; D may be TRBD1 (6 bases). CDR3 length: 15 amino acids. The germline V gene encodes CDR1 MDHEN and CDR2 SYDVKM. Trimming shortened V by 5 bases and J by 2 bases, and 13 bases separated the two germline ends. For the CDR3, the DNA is TGTGCCAGCAGTGTTCCGGGGGGCGCTGGAAACACCATATATTTT. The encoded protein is CASSVPGGAGNTIYF. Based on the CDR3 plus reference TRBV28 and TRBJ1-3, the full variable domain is DVKVTQSSRYLVKRTGEKVFLECVQDMDHENMFWYRQDPGLGLRLIYFSYDVKMKEKGDIPEGYSVSREKKERFSLILESASTNQTSMYLCASSVPGGAGNTIYFGEGSWLTVV.

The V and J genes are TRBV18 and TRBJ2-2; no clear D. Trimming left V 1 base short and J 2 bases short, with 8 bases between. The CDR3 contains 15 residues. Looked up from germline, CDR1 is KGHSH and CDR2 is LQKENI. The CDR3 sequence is CASSPRTLNTGELFF. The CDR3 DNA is TGTGCCAGCTCACCACGGACGCTAAACACCGGGGAGCTGTTTTTT.

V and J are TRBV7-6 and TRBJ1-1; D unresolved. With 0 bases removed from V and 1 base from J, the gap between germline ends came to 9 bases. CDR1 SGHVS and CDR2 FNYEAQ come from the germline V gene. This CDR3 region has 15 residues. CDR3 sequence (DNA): TGTGCCAGCAGCTTAGCGGAATGGGGGAACACTGAAGCTTTCTTT. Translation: CASSLAEWGNTEAFF.

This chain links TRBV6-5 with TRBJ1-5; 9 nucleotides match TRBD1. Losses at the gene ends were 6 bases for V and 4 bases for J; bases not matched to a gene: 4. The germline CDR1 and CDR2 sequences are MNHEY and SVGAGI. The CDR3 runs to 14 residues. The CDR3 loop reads CASRETGGNQPQHF. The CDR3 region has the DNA TGTGCCAGCAGAGAGACAGGGGGGAATCAGCCCCAGCATTTT.

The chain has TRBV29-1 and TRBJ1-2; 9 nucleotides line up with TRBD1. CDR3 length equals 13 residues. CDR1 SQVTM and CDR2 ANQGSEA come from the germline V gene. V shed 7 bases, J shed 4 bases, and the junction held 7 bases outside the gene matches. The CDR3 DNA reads TGCAGCGCCGGGACAGGGAGGGCCTATGGCTACACCTTC. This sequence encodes CSAGTGRAYGYTF.

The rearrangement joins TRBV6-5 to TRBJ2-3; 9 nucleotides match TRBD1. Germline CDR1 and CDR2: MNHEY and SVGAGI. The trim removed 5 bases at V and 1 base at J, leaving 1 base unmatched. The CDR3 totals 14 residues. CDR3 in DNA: TGTGCCAGCAGTAGACAGGGGGGCACAGATACGCAGTATTTT. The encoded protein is CASSRQGGTDTQYF.

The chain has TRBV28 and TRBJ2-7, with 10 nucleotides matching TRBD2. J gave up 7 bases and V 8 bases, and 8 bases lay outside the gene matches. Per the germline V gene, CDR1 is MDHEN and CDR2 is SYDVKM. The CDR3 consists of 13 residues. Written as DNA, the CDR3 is TGTGCCAGCGGGACTAGCGCGGTGGGTGAGCAGTACTTC. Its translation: CASGTSAVGEQYF.